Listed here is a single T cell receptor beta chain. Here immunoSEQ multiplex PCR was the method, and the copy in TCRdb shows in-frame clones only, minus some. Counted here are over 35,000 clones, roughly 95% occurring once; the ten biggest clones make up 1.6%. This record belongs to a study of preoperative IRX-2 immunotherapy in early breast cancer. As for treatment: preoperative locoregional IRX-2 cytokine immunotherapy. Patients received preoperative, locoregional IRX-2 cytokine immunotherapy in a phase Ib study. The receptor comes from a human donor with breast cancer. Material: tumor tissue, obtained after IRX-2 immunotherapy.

CDR3: CATSRTENTGELFF. DNA for the CDR3: TGTGCCACCAGCAGGACAGAGAACACCGGGGAGCTGTTTTTT. The rearrangement joins TRBV15 to TRBJ2-2, with D possibly TRBD1 on 5 matching bases. Looked up from germline, CDR1 is LNHNV and CDR2 is YYDKDF (reference sequence). There are 14 residues in the CDR3. The germline V and J ends were trimmed by 3 bases and 1 base, with 6 bases remaining between them.